This T cell receptor (beta chain) derives from a study of blood T cell repertoires in COVID-19. Study background: T cells, B-cell-depleted T cells, or PBMCs provided the cDNA or gDNA that served as material.

Those enrolled, adults aged roughly 18 to 90 years, came from about 24 US areas. In the original workflow: Amplified reference gene primers provided the basis for estimating nucleated cell counts. Repertoires were generated with immunoSEQ multiplex PCR, while TCRdb's copy carries only in-frame clones and drops some. Clone size and V and J calls were adopted from that table, with D and trimming inferred from the DNA. The table has about 300,000 clones, almost 90% seen once; the top ten hold around 4.3%. Germline V CDR1 and CDR2: SGHAT, FQNNGV. With 4 bases clipped from V and 6 bases from J, the junction kept 9 bases outside the gene matches. The CDR3 consists of 15 residues.

This chain connects TRBV11-2 to TRBJ2-3, with 8 bases identical to TRBD2. This TCR derives from a woman aged 18-29 years with acute COVID-19. Sequenced material: PBMCs or T cells enriched from blood (not recorded which). CDR3 loop: CASSSPAGTRDTQYF. CDR3 nucleotides: TGTGCCAGCAGCTCGCCAGCAGGGACTAGGGATACGCAGTATTTT.